These T cell receptor beta chains were read from a single sample in a study of blood T cell repertoires in COVID-19. Using immunoSEQ multiplex PCR, the repertoire was profiled, and TCRdb retains in-frame clones only, with some absent. The top ten hold about 1.5% of the sample, which has roughly 200,000 clones, approximately 80% seen once. The sample comprised peripheral blood. The receptors derive from a human donor in a cohort sampled during active COVID-19. Both conserved end residues are part of each CDR3. The order of the fields is clone size, D gene, J gene, V gene, CDR3 DNA, CDR3 protein. A D gene is named only where the DNA matches it firmly. Expanded clones are given a class, and other clones once, few, many or no size at all.

once NA TRBJ2-6 TRBV6-5 TGTGCCAGCAGGGACAACCTCTCTGGGGCCAACGTCCTGACTTTC CASRDNLSGANVLTF
NA TRBD1 TRBJ1-4 TRBV4-1 TGCGCCAGCAGCCAAGACCCGCTGAGGGGGCTTAATGAAAAACTGTTTTTT CASSQDPLRGLNEKLFF
NA TRBD2 TRBJ2-7 TRBV20-1 TGCAGTGCTAGTTGGTCTAGCGGGGGCTACGAGCAGTACTTC CSASWSSGGYEQYF
NA NA TRBJ2-7 TRBV19 TGTGCCAGTAGTCCGCTGCGACAGGTCTACGAGCAGTACTTC CASSPLRQVYEQYF
NA TRBD1 TRBJ2-7 TRBV23-1 TGCGCCAGCAGTCAATCGGACAGGGGGCCGCAACCCTACGAGCAGTACTTC CASSQSDRGPQPYEQYF
NA TRBD1 TRBJ1-5 TRBV18 TGTGCCAGCTCTCGTTTGACAGGGGCGGTTCAGCCCCAGCATTTT CASSRLTGAVQPQHF
few TRBD1 TRBJ1-6 TRBV7-2 TGTGCCAGCAGCCTGGGACAGGGTTTCTCCTATAATTCACCCCTCCACTTT CASSLGQGFSYNSPLHF
NA NA TRBJ2-3 TRBV7-3 TGTGCCAGCAGCTTACTAGCTCCCCCTAGCACAGATACGCAGTATTTT CASSLLAPPSTDTQYF
few NA TRBJ1-5 TRBV6-1 TGTGCCAGCAGTGAGACAGGCGATCAGCCCCAGCATTTT CASSETGDQPQHF
NA NA TRBJ2-2 TRBV5-6 TGTGCCAGCAGTCGGAGGACCGGGACGAACACCGGGGAGCTGTTTTTT CASSRRTGTNTGELFF
NA NA TRBJ2-6 TRBV5-1 TGCGCCAGCAGCATTCCGAGCTCTGGGGCCAACGTCCTGACTTTC CASSIPSSGANVLTF